What follows are 26 T cell receptor beta chains derived from one specimen sequenced in a study of PD-L1 blockade in urothelial cancer. Time point indicated: peripheral blood 6 weeks after treatment start. Generated by immunoSEQ multiplex PCR, the TCRdb table keeps only in-frame clones and is missing some. The table records about 22,000 clones, under 95% of them present only once. Sample: PBMCs, taken around atezolizumab (anti-PD-L1) treatment. The source is a woman aged 55 to 70 with urothelial cancer.

CDR3 residues: CASSLTGLLAAGWQETQYF. The CDR3 bases are TGTGCCAGCAGCTTGACGGGCCTACTAGCGGCGGGATGGCAAGAGACCCAGTACTTC. The chain is built from TRBV11-1 and TRBJ2-5; 8 bases map to TRBD2. Germline CDR1 and CDR2: SGHAT and FQDESV (reference sequence). The CDR3 extends over 19 amino acids. Trimming cost V 3 bases and J 2 bases; bases outside gene matches: 17.

The rearrangement uses TRBV5-1 and TRBJ1-1, with D perhaps matching TRBD1 (5 bases). V was cut by 4 bases and J by 3 bases, with 16 bases left in between. Germline CDR1 and CDR2: SGHRS and YFSETQ. The CDR3 loop spans 15 amino acids. The CDR3 DNA reads TGCGCCAGCAGCATCGGGGGTTGGGGTGACACTGAAGCTTTCTTT. Residues: CASSIGGWGDTEAFF.

This rearrangement joins TRBV28 to TRBJ2-4; TRBD2 matches 7 bases. The ends lost 5 bases at V and 15 bases at J; junction bases unmatched: 10. The CDR3 has 12 amino acids. The V gene's germline CDR1 is MDHEN and CDR2 SYDVKM. In DNA form, the CDR3 reads TGTGCCAGCAGTACGCGACAGCGGGACCGGTACTTC. Protein product: CASSTRQRDRYF. Drawing the rest from reference TRBV28 and TRBJ2-4, the complete variable domain is DVKVTQSSRYLVKRTGEKVFLECVQDMDHENMFWYRQDPGLGLRLIYFSYDVKMKEKGDIPEGYSVSREKKERFSLILESASTNQTSMYLCASSTRQRDRYFGAGTRLSVL.

The genes are TRBV2 and TRBJ2-7; TRBD1 agrees at 10 bases. V shed 6 bases and J 5 bases; nucleotides not matched to a gene: 4. The germline gives CDR1 SNHLY, CDR2 FYNNEI. The CDR3 sequence is 13 residues long. In DNA form, the CDR3 reads TGTGCCAGCAGGACAGGGGGCTTTGACGAGCAGTACTTC. It encodes CASRTGGFDEQYF.

V and J are TRBV19 and TRBJ2-1; tentative D call: TRBD2 (6 bases). CDR3 length equals 18 residues. Germline V gene sequence: CDR1 LNHDA, CDR2 SQIVND (reference sequence). V dropped 7 bases and J dropped 0 bases, with 22 bases sitting between them. This CDR3 is CASTNLGGSPFSYNEQFF. The CDR3 DNA follows: TGTGCCAGTACAAATCTTGGGGGGAGCCCCTTCTCCTACAATGAGCAGTTCTTC.

The CDR3 bases are TGTGCCAGCAGTGACTCCGTTACCTACGAGCAGTACTTC. This gives the protein CASSDSVTYEQYF. The chain has TRBV28 and TRBJ2-7; unclear D gene. This CDR3 region has 13 residues. V was clipped by 5 bases and J by 2 bases, with 10 bases between them. Germline-derived CDR1 and CDR2 are MDHEN and SYDVKM.

The CDR3 DNA reads as TGTGCCAGCGCTAGGGACAGATCCAATGAGCAGTTCTTC. Translated, it gives CASARDRSNEQFF. The J gene is TRBJ2-1, the V gene TRBV9, with TRBD1 identical over 7 bases. This CDR3 region has 13 residues. Per germline, CDR1 SGDLS and CDR2 YYNGEE. The junction had 7 bases not matched to a gene; V was cut back by 7 bases and J by 6 bases.

This chain joins TRBV27 and TRBJ2-1; 15 bases are shared with TRBD2. This CDR3 comprises 16 residues. CDR1 and CDR2 from the germline V gene are MNHEY and SMNVEV (reference sequence). Germline trimming cut 7 bases from V and 4 bases from J; bases unmatched to any gene: 5. The CDR3 region has the DNA TGTGCCAGCATCGGACTAGCGGGAGGGTCTTACAATGAGCAGTTCTTC. Protein product: CASIGLAGGSYNEQFF.

The V call is TRBV5-1, the J call TRBJ2-7, with 8 bases matching TRBD2. Trimming cost V 4 bases and J 2 bases; bases outside gene matches: 5. Per germline, CDR1 SGHRS and CDR2 YFSETQ. The length of the CDR3 is 14 residues. The CDR3 coding sequence is TGCGCCAGCAGCCCCGGGGGGGCGACCTACGAGCAGTACTTC. It codes for CASSPGGATYEQYF.

V gene TRBV11-2 combines with J gene TRBJ2-7, with D perhaps matching TRBD2 (6 bases). Looked up from germline, CDR1 is SGHAT and CDR2 is FQNNGV. V dropped 4 bases and J dropped 4 bases, with 14 bases sitting between them. The CDR3 covers 14 residues. CDR3: CASSWAGNRYEQYF. The CDR3 DNA reads as TGTGCCAGCAGCTGGGCGGGGAATCGGTACGAGCAGTACTTC.

The chain joins TRBV5-4 to TRBJ2-2; TRBD1 matches at 7 bases. Germline V gene sequence: CDR1 SGHNT, CDR2 YYREEE (reference sequence). The CDR3 covers 14 residues. Trimming removed 4 bases from V and 6 bases from J; junction bases left unmatched: 6. The CDR3 DNA reads as TGTGCCAGCAGCAGGGGGCGCCGGGCCGGGGAGCTGTTTTTT. It codes for CASSRGRRAGELFF. Full variable domain (remainder filled in from reference TRBV5-4 and TRBJ2-2): ETGVTQSPTHLIKTRGQQVTLRCSSQSGHNTVSWYQQALGQGPQFIFQYYREEENGRGNFPPRFSGLQFPNYSSELNVNALELDDSALYLCASSRGRRAGELFFGEGSRLTVL.

The V call is TRBV12-5, the J call TRBJ2-5, with D possibly TRBD2 on 6 matching bases. Germline V gives CDR1 LGHNT, CDR2 FRNRAP. With 6 bases removed from V and 0 bases from J, the gap between germline ends came to 8 bases. The CDR3 runs 13 residues. CDR3 amino acids: CASGPGDQETQYF. For the CDR3, the DNA is TGTGCTAGTGGGCCGGGAGACCAAGAGACCCAGTACTTC.

The chain is built from TRBV7-2 and TRBJ2-6; no firm D call. The germline CDR1 and CDR2 sequences are SGHTA and FQGNSA. The CDR3 runs 14 residues. The V and J ends lost 5 bases and 4 bases respectively, with 9 bases between them. The CDR3 DNA reads as TGTGCCAGCAGCCTACTCCGCGGGGCCAACGTCCTGACTTTC. It specifies CASSLLRGANVLTF.

This clone was observed a single time. The chain carries TRBV14 and TRBJ2-3; TRBD2 matches at 11 bases. Looked up from germline, CDR1 is SGHDN and CDR2 is FVKESK. The CDR3 spans 16 residues. Trimming removed 1 base from V and 7 bases from J; junction bases left unmatched: 7. CDR3 sequence: CASSQGSGRATNTQYF. Here the CDR3 DNA reads TGTGCCAGCAGCCAAGGTAGCGGGAGGGCCACCAATACGCAGTATTTT.

This rearrangement joins TRBV5-5 to TRBJ2-1; 14 bases line up with TRBD2. V lost 1 base to trimming and J lost 8 bases; unmatched junction nucleotides: 5. Germline V gives CDR1 SGHKS, CDR2 YYEKEE (reference sequence). The CDR3 has 16 amino acids. CDR3 nucleotide sequence: TGTGCCAGCAGCTTGATTGGGACTAGCGGGAGCTATGAGCAGTTCTTC. Translation gives CASSLIGTSGSYEQFF. The variable domain in full, completed from reference TRBV5-5 and TRBJ2-1, reads DAGVTQSPTHLIKTRGQQVTLRCSPISGHKSVSWYQQVLGQGPQFIFQYYEKEERGRGNFPDRFSARQFPNYSSELNVNALLLGDSALYLCASSLIGTSGSYEQFFGPGTRLTVL.

In DNA, the CDR3 is TGTGCCAGTAGCACGCTAGCGGGACGCTACGAGCAGTACTTC. Translation gives CASSTLAGRYEQYF. The chain employs TRBV19 and TRBJ2-7; TRBD2 matches at 9 bases. Trimming removed 6 bases from V and 3 bases from J; junction bases left unmatched: 6. The CDR3 is 14 amino acids. CDR1 and CDR2 from the germline V gene are LNHDA and SQIVND (reference sequence).

The V call is TRBV6-1, the J call TRBJ2-7; 7 positions agree with TRBD1. V was pared by 10 bases and J by 3 bases, with 6 bases of the junction left unmatched. CDR1 MNHNS and CDR2 SASEGT come from the germline V gene. This CDR3 has 12 residues. CDR3 bases: TGTGCCACCTACGGGGACAGCTACGAGCAGTACTTC. It yields the protein CATYGDSYEQYF.

V is TRBV6-1 and J is TRBJ2-1; 9 bases align to TRBD1. Germline lookup yields CDR1 MNHNS and CDR2 SASEGT. The CDR3 is made up of 15 amino acids. J was trimmed by 4 bases and V by 4 bases; bases with no gene match: 5. As DNA, the CDR3 is TGTGCCAGCAGTGGGGGACAGGGTTCTTACAATGAGCAGTTCTTC. Translation: CASSGGQGSYNEQFF.

The chain joins TRBV6-5 to TRBJ2-7; TRBD1 matches at 10 bases. V gave up 0 bases and J gave up 6 bases; unmatched junction bases: 5. The CDR3 covers 15 residues. Germline assignment: CDR1 MNHEY and CDR2 SVGAGI. This CDR3 reads CASSYSKGQGREQYF. As DNA, the CDR3 is TGTGCCAGCAGTTACTCGAAGGGACAGGGGCGCGAGCAGTACTTC.

The chain joins TRBV5-4 to TRBJ2-1, with 8 bases that match TRBD2. The length of the CDR3 is 15 residues. In germline, CDR1 is SGHNT, CDR2 YYREEE (reference sequence). Trimming at V came to 5 bases and at J to 4 bases, leaving 8 bases not matched to a gene. The CDR3 loop is CASRPPTSGYNEQFF. In DNA form, the CDR3 reads TGTGCCAGCAGACCCCCAACTAGCGGATACAATGAGCAGTTCTTC.

The chain carries TRBV19 and TRBJ2-3; no definite D call. Trimming shortened V by 5 bases and J by 0 bases, and 3 bases separated the two germline ends. The CDR3 contains 12 residues. Germline lookup yields CDR1 LNHDA and CDR2 SQIVND (reference sequence). CDR3: CASSYSTDTQYF. The CDR3 DNA reads as TGTGCCAGTAGTTATAGCACAGATACGCAGTATTTT.

This chain uses TRBV5-1 with TRBJ2-3; TRBD2 aligns across 8 bases. Germline trimming cut 2 bases from V and 0 bases from J; bases unmatched to any gene: 5. This CDR3 contains 16 residues. Germline V gives CDR1 SGHRS, CDR2 YFSETQ. The CDR3 bases are TGCGCCAGCAGCTTACGAGCGGGGGCGAGCACAGATACGCAGTATTTT. As protein: CASSLRAGASTDTQYF.

This clone came up once. The chain couples TRBV27 to TRBJ2-2; 8 bases are shared with TRBD1. J lost 1 base, V lost 5 bases, and 9 bases had no gene match. Looked up from germline, CDR1 is MNHEY and CDR2 is SMNVEV (reference sequence). This CDR3 has 17 residues. The CDR3 sequence: CASSLPGRGQNTGELFF. The CDR3 nucleotides are TGTGCCAGCAGTCTCCCCGGCAGGGGGCAGAACACCGGGGAGCTGTTTTTT.

The chain combines TRBV28 with TRBJ2-1; the match to TRBD2 covers 14 bases. The germline gives CDR1 MDHEN, CDR2 SYDVKM. Trimming cost V 3 bases and J 7 bases; bases outside gene matches: 8. This CDR3 spans 17 amino acids. The CDR3 loop reads CASSFSRGLAGGNEQFF. The CDR3 DNA sequence: TGTGCCAGCAGTTTCTCCCGTGGACTAGCGGGAGGAAATGAGCAGTTCTTC.

The chain combines TRBV5-1 with TRBJ2-5, with a tentative D call TRBD2 (5 bases). The CDR3 has 14 residues. CDR1 and CDR2 from the germline V gene are SGHRS and YFSETQ. Trimming took 0 bases from V and 2 from J, leaving 8 bases between them. Here the CDR3 reads CASSLGGRQETQYF. The CDR3 DNA reads as TGCGCCAGCAGCTTGGGAGGGAGACAAGAGACCCAGTACTTC.

Written as DNA, the CDR3 is TGTGCCAGCAGCTTACCAGCGGGAGGGTCTGCTTACAATGAGCAGTTCTTC. Translation: CASSLPAGGSAYNEQFF. The rearrangement joins TRBV7-8 to TRBJ2-1; TRBD2 agrees at 10 bases. V dropped 2 bases and J dropped 4; count of bases not matched to a gene: 8. Per the germline V gene, CDR1 is SGHVS and CDR2 is FQNEAQ. The CDR3 has 17 residues.